The present entry profiles one TCR beta chain with its context. Sequencing was performed with immunoSEQ multiplex PCR; in TCRdb, only in-frame clones are kept and a portion is missing. The table shows tens of thousands of clones, with 92% occurring only once. The V segment lost 9 bases and the J segment 1 base; nucleotides outside the gene matches: 8. Germline V gene sequence: CDR1 SGDLS, CDR2 YYNGEE. CDR3 length: 16 amino acids. The sample comes from a study of T cell changes during pregnancy in multiple sclerosis. The rearrangement links TRBV9 to TRBJ2-6; 9 bases agree with TRBD1. The starting material was CD8+ T cells from peripheral blood mononuclear cells, obtained in the third trimester of pregnancy. The TCR comes from a female donor in good health, enrolled as a control in a pregnancy study. CDR3 in amino acids: CATSGTGTSGANVLTF. CDR3 in DNA: TGTGCCACGTCCGGGACAGGGACGTCTGGGGCCAACGTCCTGACTTTC.